Listed here are 12 T cell receptor beta chains from one sample, sequenced in a study of blood T cell repertoires in COVID-19. Here immunoSEQ multiplex PCR was the method, and the copy in TCRdb shows in-frame clones only, minus some. Among around 250,000 clones listed, over 65% were seen once. Sequencing was carried out using peripheral blood. The receptors originated from a man in his sixties who had recovered from COVID-19.

The CDR3 sequence is CSVVLGAETQYF. CDR3 nucleotides: TGCAGCGTTGTTCTGGGGGCAGAGACCCAGTACTTC. V and J are TRBV29-1 and TRBJ2-5; TRBD1 is a possible D gene (6 bases). Germline assignment: CDR1 SQVTM and CDR2 ANQGSEA. V lost 4 bases and J lost 4, with 10 bases in between. The CDR3 extends over 12 amino acids.

The table lists this clone with a few counts. This rearrangement joins TRBV19 to TRBJ2-4; TRBD1 might be the D (5 bases). This CDR3 contains 17 residues. CDR1 LNHDA and CDR2 SQIVND come from the germline V gene (reference sequence). V dropped 2 bases and J dropped 1 base, with 15 bases sitting between them. CDR3 sequence (DNA): TGTGCCAGTAGTATAAGAGAGGTCAGACAGGCCAAAAACATTCAGTACTTC. This encodes CASSIREVRQAKNIQYF.

The V gene is TRBV12-3 or TRBV12-4, the J gene TRBJ2-7; unclear D gene. This CDR3 has 11 residues. V lost 4 bases to trimming and J lost 3 bases, with 4 bases between them. This chain's CDR3 is CASSSGYEQYF. CDR3 DNA sequence: TGTGCCAGCAGTTCGGGCTACGAGCAGTACTTC.

The V gene is TRBV19, the J gene TRBJ2-5, with 12 bases fitting TRBD2. This CDR3 is built from 14 residues. The V gene end was trimmed by 6 bases and the J gene end by 5 bases; junction bases not matched to a gene: 4. Germline V gene lookup returns CDR1 LNHDA and CDR2 SQIVND (reference sequence). The CDR3 DNA reads as TGTGCCAGTAGGGACGGGACTAGCGGGGAGACCCAGTACTTC. As protein: CASRDGTSGETQYF.

This rearrangement joins TRBV7-2 to TRBJ2-1, with 16 bases identical to TRBD2. This CDR3 spans 15 amino acids. Germline V gene sequence: CDR1 SGHTA, CDR2 FQGNSA. The junction had 3 bases not matched to a gene; V was cut back by 1 base and J by 12 bases. CDR3 DNA: TGTGCCAGCAGCTTAGTGGGACTAGCGGGGGGGCCGCAGTTCTTC. It codes for CASSLVGLAGGPQFF.

The V call is TRBV18, the J call TRBJ2-7, with D tentatively TRBD2 (5 bases). The CDR3 runs to 13 residues. Germline CDR1 reads KGHSH; CDR2 reads LQKENI. V lost 5 bases and J lost 4, with 12 bases in between. Here the CDR3 DNA reads TGTGCCAGCTCATCGGTTGGACTTTACGAGCAGTACTTC. This translates into CASSSVGLYEQYF.

The chain is built from TRBV6-1 and TRBJ2-1; unclear D gene. V was trimmed by 3 bases and J by 10 bases, leaving 7 bases between them. This CDR3 is 11 amino acids long. Germline V gene sequence: CDR1 MNHNS, CDR2 SASEGT. This CDR3 reads CASSDRLEQFF. In nucleotides, the CDR3 is TGTGCCAGCAGTGACCGACTGGAGCAGTTCTTC.

The table lists this clone with a count of one. V usage is TRBV6-5 and J usage is TRBJ1-6, with 9 positions matching TRBD1. This CDR3 has 15 residues. CDR1 is MNHEY, CDR2 SVGAGI, per germline. The J segment lost 0 bases and the V segment lost 10 bases, leaving 4 bases of the junction unmatched. The CDR3 is CATGTGSSYNSPLHF. The CDR3 DNA reads TGTGCCACCGGGACAGGGAGCTCCTATAATTCACCCCTCCACTTT.

In DNA, the CDR3 is TGTGCCAGCAGCCAAGTCGGCGGGACCGGGGAGCTGTTTTTT. It translates to CASSQVGGTGELFF. The chain joins TRBV3-1 (or the pseudogene TRBV3-2) to TRBJ2-2, with a weak D call TRBD2 (5 bases). Looked up from germline, CDR1 is LGHDT and CDR2 is YNNKEL (reference sequence). The V gene lost 1 base and the J gene lost 5 bases, with 8 bases spanning the gap. The CDR3 extends over 14 amino acids.

This clone was seen a few times. CDR3 sequence: CASSYVAQNHEQYF. The CDR3 DNA follows: TGTGCCAGCAGTTACGTGGCACAGAACCACGAGCAGTACTTC. This chain links TRBV6-2 or TRBV6-3 with TRBJ2-7; no clear D. The length of the CDR3 is 14 residues. The V gene's germline CDR1 is MNHEY and CDR2 SVGEGT. Between the trimmed V and J ends, which lost 2 bases and 5 bases, there was a span of 13 bases.

The gene calls are TRBV7-3 and TRBJ2-1; D is ambiguous. There are 12 residues in the CDR3. With 4 bases removed from V and 8 bases from J, the gap between germline ends came to 9 bases. Germline assignment: CDR1 SGHTA and CDR2 FQGTGA. DNA of the CDR3: TGTGCCAGCAGCTCCCTCCGGGATGAGCAGTTCTTC. Amino acids: CASSSLRDEQFF.

This clone appeared a few times. The chain joins TRBV5-1 to TRBJ1-5; TRBD1 aligns across 8 bases. Germline CDR1 SGHRS, CDR2 YFSETQ. V lost 4 bases to trimming and J lost 3 bases; unmatched junction nucleotides: 9. This CDR3 is 16 amino acids long. CDR3 DNA: TGCGCCAGCAGCATAGACGGACAGGGAACCAATCAGCCCCAGCATTTT. Translating it yields CASSIDGQGTNQPQHF.